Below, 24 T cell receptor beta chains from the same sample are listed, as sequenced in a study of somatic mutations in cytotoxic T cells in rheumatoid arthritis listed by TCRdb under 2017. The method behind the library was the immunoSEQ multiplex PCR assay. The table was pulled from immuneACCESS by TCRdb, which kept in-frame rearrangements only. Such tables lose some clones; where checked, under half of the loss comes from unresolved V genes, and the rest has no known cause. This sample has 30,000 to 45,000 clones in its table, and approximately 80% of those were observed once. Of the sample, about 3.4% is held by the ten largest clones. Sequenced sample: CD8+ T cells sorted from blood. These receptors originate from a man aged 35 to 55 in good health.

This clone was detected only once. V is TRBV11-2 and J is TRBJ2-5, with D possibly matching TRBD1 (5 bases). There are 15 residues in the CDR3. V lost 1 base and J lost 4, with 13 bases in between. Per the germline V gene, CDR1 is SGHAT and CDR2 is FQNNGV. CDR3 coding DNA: TGTGCCAGCAGCTTAGGATTCAGGGATGGAGAGACCCAGTACTTC. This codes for CASSLGFRDGETQYF.

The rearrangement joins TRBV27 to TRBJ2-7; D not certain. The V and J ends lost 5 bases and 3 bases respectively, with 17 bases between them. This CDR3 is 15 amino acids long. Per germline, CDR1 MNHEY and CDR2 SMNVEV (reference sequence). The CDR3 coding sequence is TGTGCCAGCAGTACCCAGGCGATGGGGATCTACGAGCAGTACTTC. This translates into CASSTQAMGIYEQYF.

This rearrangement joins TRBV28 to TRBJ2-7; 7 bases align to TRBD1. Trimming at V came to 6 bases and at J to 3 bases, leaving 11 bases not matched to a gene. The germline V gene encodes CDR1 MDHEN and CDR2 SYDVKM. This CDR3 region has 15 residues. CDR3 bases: TGTGCCAGCAGAACTTATAAGGGGGCGGGCTACGAGCAGTACTTC. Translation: CASRTYKGAGYEQYF.

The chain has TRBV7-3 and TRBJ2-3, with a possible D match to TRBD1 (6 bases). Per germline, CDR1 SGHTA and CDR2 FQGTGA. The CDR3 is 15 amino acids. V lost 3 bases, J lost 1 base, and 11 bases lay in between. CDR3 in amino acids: CASSLEQGRTDTQYF. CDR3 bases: TGTGCCAGCAGCTTGGAACAGGGTCGCACAGATACGCAGTATTTT.

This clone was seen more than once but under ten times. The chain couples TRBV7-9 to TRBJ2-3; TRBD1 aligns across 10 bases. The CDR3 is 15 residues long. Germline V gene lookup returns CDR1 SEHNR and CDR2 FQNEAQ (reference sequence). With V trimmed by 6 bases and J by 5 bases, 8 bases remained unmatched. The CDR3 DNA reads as TGTGCCAGCAGATCCCCGGGACAGGGGCTAGATACGCAGTATTTT. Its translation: CASRSPGQGLDTQYF.

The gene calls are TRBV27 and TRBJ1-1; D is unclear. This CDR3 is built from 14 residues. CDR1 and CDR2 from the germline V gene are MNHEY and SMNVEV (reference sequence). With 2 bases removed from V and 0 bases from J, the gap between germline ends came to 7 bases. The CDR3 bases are TGTGCCAGCAGTTTAGGAGGGTTGAACACTGAAGCTTTCTTT. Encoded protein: CASSLGGLNTEAFF.

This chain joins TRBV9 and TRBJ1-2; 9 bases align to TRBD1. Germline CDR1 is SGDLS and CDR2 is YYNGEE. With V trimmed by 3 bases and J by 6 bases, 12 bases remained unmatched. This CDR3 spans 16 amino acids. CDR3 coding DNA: TGTGCCAGCAGCGCCTTTTCGACAGGGGGAGATAATGGCTACACCTTC. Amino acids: CASSAFSTGGDNGYTF.

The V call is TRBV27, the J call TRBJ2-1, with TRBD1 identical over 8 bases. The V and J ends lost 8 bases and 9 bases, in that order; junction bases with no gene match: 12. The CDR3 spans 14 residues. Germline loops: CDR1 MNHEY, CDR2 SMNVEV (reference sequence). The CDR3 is CASWGPDRAVEQFF. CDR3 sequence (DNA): TGTGCCAGCTGGGGTCCGGACAGGGCTGTTGAGCAGTTCTTC.

This CDR3 is CARTVAGSSYNEQFF. The CDR3 bases are TGTGCCAGGACTGTAGCGGGAAGCTCCTACAATGAGCAGTTCTTC. The chain is built from TRBV5-5 and TRBJ2-1; 8 bases are shared with TRBD2. Trimming at V came to 8 bases and at J to 0 bases, leaving 7 bases not matched to a gene. This CDR3 is built from 15 residues. Germline V gene data show CDR1 as SGHKS and CDR2 as YYEKEE (reference sequence).

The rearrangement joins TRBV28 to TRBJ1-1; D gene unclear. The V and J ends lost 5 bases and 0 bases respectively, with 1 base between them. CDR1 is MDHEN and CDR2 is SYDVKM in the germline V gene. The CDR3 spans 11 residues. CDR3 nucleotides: TGTGCCAGCAGTATGAACACTGAAGCTTTCTTT. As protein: CASSMNTEAFF.

CDR3 protein: CASSPAVNPYGYTF. In DNA, the CDR3 is TGTGCCAGCTCACCGGCGGTGAACCCTTATGGCTACACCTTC. The rearrangement links TRBV18 to TRBJ1-2; no firm D call. The CDR3 covers 14 residues. Germline V gene sequence: CDR1 KGHSH, CDR2 LQKENI. The germline V and J ends were trimmed by 3 bases and 5 bases, with 13 bases remaining between them.

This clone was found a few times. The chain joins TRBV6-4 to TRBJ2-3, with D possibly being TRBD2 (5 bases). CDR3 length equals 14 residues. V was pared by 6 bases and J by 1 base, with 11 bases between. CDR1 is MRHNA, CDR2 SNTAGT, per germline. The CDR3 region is CASSPTSGTDTQYF. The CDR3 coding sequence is TGTGCCAGCAGCCCTACTAGTGGCACAGATACGCAGTATTTT.

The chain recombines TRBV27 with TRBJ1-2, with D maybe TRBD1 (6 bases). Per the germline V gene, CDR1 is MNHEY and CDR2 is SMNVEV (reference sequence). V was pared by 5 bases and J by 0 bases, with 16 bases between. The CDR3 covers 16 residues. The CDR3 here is CASSLRQAIANYGYTF. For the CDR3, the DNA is TGTGCCAGCAGTCTTCGACAGGCGATAGCTAACTATGGCTACACCTTC.

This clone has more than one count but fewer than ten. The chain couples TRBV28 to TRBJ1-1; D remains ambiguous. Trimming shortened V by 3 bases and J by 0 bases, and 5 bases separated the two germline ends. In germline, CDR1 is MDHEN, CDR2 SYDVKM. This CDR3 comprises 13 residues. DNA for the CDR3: TGTGCCAGCAGTTTGGGCATGAACACTGAAGCTTTCTTT. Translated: CASSLGMNTEAFF.

The CDR3 protein is CASSYRALAAYEQYF. In DNA form, the CDR3 reads TGTGCCTCCTCCTATCGGGCACTAGCGGCCTACGAGCAGTACTTC. The chain is built from TRBV19 and TRBJ2-7; 8 nucleotides agree with TRBD2. CDR1 and CDR2 (germline): LNHDA, SQIVND (reference sequence). Germline trimming cut 11 bases from V and 2 bases from J; bases unmatched to any gene: 14. CDR3 length: 15 amino acids.

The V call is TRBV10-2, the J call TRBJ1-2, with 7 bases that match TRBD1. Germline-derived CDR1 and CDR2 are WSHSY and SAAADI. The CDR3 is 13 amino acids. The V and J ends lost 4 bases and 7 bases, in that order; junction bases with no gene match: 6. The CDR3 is CASSVAGGSGYTF. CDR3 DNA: TGCGCCAGCAGTGTAGCAGGGGGGTCTGGCTACACCTTC.

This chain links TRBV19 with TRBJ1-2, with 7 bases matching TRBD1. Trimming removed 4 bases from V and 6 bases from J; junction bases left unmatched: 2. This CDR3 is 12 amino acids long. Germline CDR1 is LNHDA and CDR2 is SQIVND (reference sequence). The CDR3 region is CASSNTGDGYTF. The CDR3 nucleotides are TGTGCCAGTAGTAACACAGGGGATGGCTACACCTTC.

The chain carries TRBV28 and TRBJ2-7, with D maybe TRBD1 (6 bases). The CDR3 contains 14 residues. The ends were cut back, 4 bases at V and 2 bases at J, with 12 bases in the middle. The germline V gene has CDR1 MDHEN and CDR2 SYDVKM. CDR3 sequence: CASSSGDATYEQYF. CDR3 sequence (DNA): TGTGCCAGCAGTTCAGGGGACGCCACCTACGAGCAGTACTTC.

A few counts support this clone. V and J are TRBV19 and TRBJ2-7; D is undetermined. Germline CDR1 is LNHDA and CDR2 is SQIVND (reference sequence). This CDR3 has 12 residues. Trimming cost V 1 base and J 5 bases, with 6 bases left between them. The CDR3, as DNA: TGTGCCAGTAGTATAGCCGGAGACGAGCAGTACTTC. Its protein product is CASSIAGDEQYF. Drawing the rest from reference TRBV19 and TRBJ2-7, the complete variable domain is DGGITQSPKYLFRKEGQNVTLSCEQNLNHDAMYWYRQDPGQGLRLIYYSQIVNDFQKGDIAEGYSVSREKKESFPLTVTSAQKNPTAFYLCASSIAGDEQYFGPGTRLTVT.

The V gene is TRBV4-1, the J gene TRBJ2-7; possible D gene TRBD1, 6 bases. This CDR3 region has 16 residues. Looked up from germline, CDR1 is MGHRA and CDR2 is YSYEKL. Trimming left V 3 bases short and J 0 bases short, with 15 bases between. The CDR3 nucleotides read TGCGCCAGCAGCCAGCGTACAGGGTCCCCCTCCTACGAGCAGTACTTC. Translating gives CASSQRTGSPSYEQYF.

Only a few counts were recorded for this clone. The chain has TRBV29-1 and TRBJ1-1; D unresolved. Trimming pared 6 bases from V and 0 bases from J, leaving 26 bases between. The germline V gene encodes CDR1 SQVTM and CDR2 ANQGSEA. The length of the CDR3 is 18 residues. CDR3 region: CSVGDNGVSLLLNTEAFF. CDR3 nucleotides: TGCAGCGTAGGCGACAATGGGGTTTCTCTCCTTCTGAACACTGAAGCTTTCTTT.

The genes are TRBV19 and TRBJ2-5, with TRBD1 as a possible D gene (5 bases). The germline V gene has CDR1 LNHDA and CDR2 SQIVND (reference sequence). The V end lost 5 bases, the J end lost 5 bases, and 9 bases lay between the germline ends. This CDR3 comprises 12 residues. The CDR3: CASSLGVETQYF. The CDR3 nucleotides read TGTGCCAGTAGTTTAGGGGTGGAGACCCAGTACTTC.

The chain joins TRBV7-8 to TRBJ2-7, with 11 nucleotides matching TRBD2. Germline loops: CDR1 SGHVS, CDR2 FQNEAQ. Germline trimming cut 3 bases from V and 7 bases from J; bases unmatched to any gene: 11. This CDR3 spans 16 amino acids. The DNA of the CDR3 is TGTGCCAGCAGCTTCCGAGTAGCGGGAGGGCCGGGAGAGCAGTACTTC. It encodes CASSFRVAGGPGEQYF.

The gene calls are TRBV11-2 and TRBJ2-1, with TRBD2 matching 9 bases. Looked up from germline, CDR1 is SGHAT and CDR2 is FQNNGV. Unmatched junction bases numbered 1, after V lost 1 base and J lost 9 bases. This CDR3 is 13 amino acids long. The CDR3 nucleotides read TGTGCCAGCAGCTTAGGAGCGGGAGGTGAGCAGTTCTTC. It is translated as CASSLGAGGEQFF.